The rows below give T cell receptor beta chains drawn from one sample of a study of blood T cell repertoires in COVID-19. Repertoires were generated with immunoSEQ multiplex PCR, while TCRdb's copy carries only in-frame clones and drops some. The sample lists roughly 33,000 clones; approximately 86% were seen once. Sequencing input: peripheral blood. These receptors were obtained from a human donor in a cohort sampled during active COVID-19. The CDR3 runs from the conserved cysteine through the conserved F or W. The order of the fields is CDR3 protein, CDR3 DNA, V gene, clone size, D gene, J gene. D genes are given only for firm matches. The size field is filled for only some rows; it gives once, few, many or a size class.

CDR3: CASSFTGQETQYF
DNA: TGTGCCAGCAGTTTTACGGGCCAAGAGACCCAGTACTTC
V: TRBV27
size: -
D: -
J: TRBJ2-5

CDR3: CASSERAGGLADTQYF
DNA: TGTGCCAGCAGTGAACGTGCGGGGGGGTTGGCAGATACGCAGTATTTT
V: TRBV6-1
size: -
D: TRBD2
J: TRBJ2-3

CDR3: CASRAGTGSTDTQYF
DNA: TGCGCCAGCAGGGCCGGGACAGGTTCCACAGATACGCAGTATTTT
V: TRBV5-1
size: -
D: TRBD1
J: TRBJ2-3

CDR3: CASSPTSGVGETQYF
DNA: TGTGCCAGCAGTCCTACTAGCGGGGTGGGGGAGACCCAGTACTTC
V: TRBV6-5
size: -
D: TRBD2
J: TRBJ2-5

CDR3: CASSPLWPSDYNEQFF
DNA: TGTGCCAGCAGCCCGCTGTGGCCTAGCGATTACAATGAGCAGTTCTTC
V: TRBV3-1/TRBV3-2
size: -
D: -
J: TRBJ2-1

CDR3: CASSLAGVGEQFF
DNA: TGTGCCAGCAGCTTAGCAGGGGTAGGGGAGCAGTTCTTC
V: TRBV5-4
size: once
D: -
J: TRBJ2-1

CDR3: CASSLTSGTGGAEQYF
DNA: TGTGCCAGCAGCTTAACCTCCGGAACAGGGGGCGCCGAGCAGTACTTC
V: TRBV11-1
size: -
D: TRBD1
J: TRBJ2-7

CDR3: CASSSVRLAEATQYF
DNA: TGTGCCAGCAGCTCCGTTCGACTAGCCGAGGCGACCCAGTACTTC
V: TRBV2
size: few
D: TRBD2
J: TRBJ2-5

CDR3: CASSLSGTGADTQYF
DNA: TGCGCCAGCAGCCTATCCGGGACAGGGGCCGATACGCAGTATTTT
V: TRBV4-3
size: -
D: TRBD1
J: TRBJ2-3

CDR3: CASRPDREVNQPQHF
DNA: TGTGCCAGCAGACCCGACAGGGAGGTAAATCAGCCCCAGCATTTT
V: TRBV6-5
size: -
D: TRBD1
J: TRBJ1-5

CDR3: CASSERERFFEQFF
DNA: TGTGCCAGCAGTGAGCGGGAGAGGTTTTTTGAGCAGTTCTTC
V: TRBV27
size: -
D: TRBD2
J: TRBJ2-1

CDR3: CASSYLGGPQHF
DNA: TGTGCCAGCAGCTACTTGGGAGGGCCCCAGCATTTT
V: TRBV28
size: -
D: -
J: TRBJ1-5

CDR3: CASSPGGDTQYF
DNA: TGTGCCAGCAGCCCGGGGGGAGATACGCAGTATTTT
V: TRBV7-2
size: -
D: TRBD2
J: TRBJ2-3

CDR3: CASSLGIEGYEQYF
DNA: TGTGCCAGCAGCTTGGGGATCGAGGGCTACGAGCAGTACTTC
V: TRBV7-8
size: -
D: -
J: TRBJ2-7

CDR3: CASSPFASGTGKQFF
DNA: TGTGCCAGCAGCCCCTTCGCTAGCGGGACGGGGAAGCAGTTCTTC
V: TRBV6-5
size: few
D: TRBD2
J: TRBJ2-1

CDR3: CASSLRGTDNQPQHF
DNA: TGTGCCAGCAGTTTACGAGGGACAGACAATCAGCCCCAGCATTTT
V: TRBV27
size: -
D: TRBD1
J: TRBJ1-5

CDR3: CASGRGGFGTDTQYF
DNA: TGTGCCAGCGGCCGGGGGGGGTTCGGAACAGATACGCAGTATTTT
V: TRBV27
size: -
D: TRBD2
J: TRBJ2-3

CDR3: CASSPSGTGIYNEQFF
DNA: TGTGCCAGCAGCCCAAGCGGGACAGGGATCTACAATGAGCAGTTCTTC
V: TRBV4-2
size: once
D: TRBD1
J: TRBJ2-1

CDR3: CASSLGQQYF
DNA: TGTGCCAGCAGCTTAGGACAGCAGTATTTT
V: TRBV7-9
size: -
D: -
J: TRBJ2-3

CDR3: CASSLDLGGGKDTQYF
DNA: TGTGCCAGCAGCTTAGATCTGGGCGGGGGGAAAGATACGCAGTATTTT
V: TRBV11-3
size: once
D: TRBD2
J: TRBJ2-3

CDR3: CASSIGLAGEETQYF
DNA: TGTGCCAGTAGTATAGGTCTAGCGGGAGAAGAGACCCAGTACTTC
V: TRBV19
size: -
D: TRBD2
J: TRBJ2-5

CDR3: CASSLNRGLDTEAFF
DNA: TGTGCCAGCAGCTTAAACAGGGGATTGGACACTGAAGCTTTCTTT
V: TRBV7-3
size: -
D: TRBD1
J: TRBJ1-1

CDR3: CASSYSGGAAWNGYTF
DNA: TGTGCCAGCAGTTACTCCGGGGGGGCCGCCTGGAATGGCTACACCTTC
V: TRBV6-2/TRBV6-3
size: once
D: -
J: TRBJ1-2

CDR3: CSVDPTGVENTGELFF
DNA: TGCAGCGTTGACCCAACAGGGGTCGAAAACACCGGGGAGCTGTTTTTT
V: TRBV29-1
size: once
D: TRBD1
J: TRBJ2-2

CDR3: CASRRGLAEGNEQFF
DNA: TGTGCCAGCAGACGGGGACTAGCGGAGGGGAATGAGCAGTTCTTC
V: TRBV7-2
size: -
D: TRBD2
J: TRBJ2-1

CDR3: CASSFLGSQETQYF
DNA: TGTGCCAGCAGTTTCCTCGGGTCCCAAGAGACCCAGTACTTC
V: TRBV27
size: -
D: -
J: TRBJ2-5

CDR3: CASSSSGGNTDTQYF
DNA: TGTGCCAGCAGTTCTTCCGGGGGAAATACAGATACGCAGTATTTT
V: TRBV27
size: -
D: -
J: TRBJ2-3

CDR3: CASSPTGDQETQYF
DNA: TGTGCCAGCAGCCCAACAGGGGACCAAGAGACCCAGTACTTC
V: TRBV7-2
size: once
D: TRBD1
J: TRBJ2-5

CDR3: CASSPLQGDNQPQHF
DNA: TGTGCCAGCTCACCCCTACAGGGAGACAATCAGCCCCAGCATTTT
V: TRBV18
size: once
D: -
J: TRBJ1-5

CDR3: CASSQGASSHYEQYF
DNA: TGCGCCAGCAGCCAAGGAGCTAGCAGCCACTACGAGCAGTACTTC
V: TRBV4-1
size: -
D: -
J: TRBJ2-7

CDR3: CASSKVLCYNEQFF
DNA: TGTGCCAGCAGCAAAGTGCTATGCTACAATGAGCAGTTCTTC
V: TRBV21-1
size: -
D: -
J: TRBJ2-1

CDR3: CASSIGGLGGSSYNEQFF
DNA: TGTGCCAGTAGTATAGGGGGCCTCGGCGGGAGCTCCTACAATGAGCAGTTCTTC
V: TRBV19
size: -
D: TRBD2
J: TRBJ2-1

CDR3: CASSQVYRQGPGAEAFF
DNA: TGTGCCAGCAGCCAAGTATACCGACAGGGGCCGGGGGCTGAAGCTTTCTTT
V: TRBV3-1/TRBV3-2
size: -
D: TRBD1
J: TRBJ1-1

CDR3: CASSVETGSMNTEAFF
DNA: TGTGCCAGCAGCGTAGAGACGGGTAGTATGAACACTGAAGCTTTCTTT
V: TRBV9
size: -
D: -
J: TRBJ1-1

CDR3: CASSMGRGRSDTQYF
DNA: TGTGCCAGTAGTATGGGCAGGGGGCGGTCAGATACGCAGTATTTT
V: TRBV19
size: -
D: TRBD1
J: TRBJ2-3

CDR3: CASSYSGQRLNEKLFF
DNA: TGTGCCAGCAGTTACTCGGGACAGCGCCTTAATGAAAAACTGTTTTTT
V: TRBV6-5
size: -
D: TRBD1
J: TRBJ1-4

CDR3: CASSLGGAGANVLTF
DNA: TGTGCCAGCAGCTTGGGGGGGGCTGGGGCCAACGTCCTGACTTTC
V: TRBV11-1
size: -
D: TRBD2
J: TRBJ2-6